The clone carrying this TCR beta chain was counted at least ten times. Its cognate antigen is unknown. A read error may account for a junction end that differs from germline. These data come from a study of T-cell reconstitution after alpha-beta-depleted transplantation in children. Study observations and caveats: From newly produced T cells came most of the T-cell counts and diversity one year after transplant. Two months or so post-transplant, alpha-beta T cells reportedly derived from several hundred expanded graft clones. Elevated TCRbeta diversity at day 60 was traced, in some patients, to surviving recipient T cells and thymic progenitors.

There are 11 residues in the CDR3. The germline V gene encodes CDR1 SGHVS and CDR2 FNYEAQ. Construction of the TCRbeta library involved unique molecular identifiers. TCRdb re-called the PCR reads through MiXCR, storing one row per CDR3 protein. The sample has hundreds of thousands of distinct CDR3 sequences; 13% are singletons. J is TRBJ2-1 and V is TRBV7-6; 7 bases fit TRBD1. This specimen was PBMCs, mostly from graft donor cells, taken 360 days after TCRalphabeta/CD19-depleted stem cell transplant. This receptor was identified in a male patient aged 5 to 17 who had a stem cell transplant for acute myeloid leukemia, so the T cells may come from the graft donor. CDR3 protein: CASSPGGTRVF. In nucleotides, the CDR3 is TGTGCCAGCAGCCCAGGGGGAACAAGAGTCTTC. Based on the CDR3 plus reference TRBV7-6 and TRBJ2-1, the full variable domain is GAGVSQSPRYKVTKRGQDVALRCDPISGHVSLYWYRQALGQGPEFLTYFNYEAQQDKSGLPNDRFSAERPEGSISTLTIQRTEQRDSAMYRCASSPGGTRVFGPGTRLTVL.